This T cell receptor beta chain was observed in a study of cytomegalovirus exposure and HLA in healthy donors. Study-level background: The roughly 120 million unique TCR beta sequences, from about 170 million T cells, were found by an earlier analysis. Study-wide findings and caveats: Later findings reportedly placed an Asian-associated ancestry cluster below the roughly 700-donor mean for N-insertions.

With 60 Vbeta and 13 Jbeta primers, the PCR was carried out. Here immunoSEQ multiplex PCR was the method, and the copy in TCRdb shows in-frame clones only, minus some. This sample's table reports 200,000 to 250,000 clones. Germline CDR1 MDHEN, CDR2 SYDVKM. V gave up 6 bases and J gave up 0 bases, with 15 bases separating them. The CDR3 covers 16 residues. Comment on this clone: The antigen is not known.

The sequence was obtained from a woman in her twenties or thirties in good health and CMV-seropositive. V gene TRBV28 combines with J gene TRBJ2-1, with D perhaps matching TRBD2 (5 bases). The sample consisted of PBMCs. CDR3 residues: CASSPAGVSSYNEQFF. In nucleotides, the CDR3 is TGTGCCAGCAGCCCTGCCGGGGTTAGCTCCTACAATGAGCAGTTCTTC.